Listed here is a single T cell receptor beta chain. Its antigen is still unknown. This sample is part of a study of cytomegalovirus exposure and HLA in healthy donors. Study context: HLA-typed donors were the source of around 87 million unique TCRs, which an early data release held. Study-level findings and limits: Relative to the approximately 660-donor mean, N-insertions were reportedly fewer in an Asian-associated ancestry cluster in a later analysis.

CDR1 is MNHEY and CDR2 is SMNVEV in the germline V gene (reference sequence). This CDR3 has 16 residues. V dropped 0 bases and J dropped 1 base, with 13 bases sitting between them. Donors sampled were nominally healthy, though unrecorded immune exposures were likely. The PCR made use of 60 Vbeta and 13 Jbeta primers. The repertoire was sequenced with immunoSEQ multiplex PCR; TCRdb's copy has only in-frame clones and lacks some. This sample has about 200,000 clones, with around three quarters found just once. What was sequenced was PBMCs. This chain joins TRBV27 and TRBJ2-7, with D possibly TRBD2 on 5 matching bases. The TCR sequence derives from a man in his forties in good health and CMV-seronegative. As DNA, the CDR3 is TGTGCCAGCAGTTTATCTGGCTCGGGGATATCCTACGAGCAGTACTTC. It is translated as CASSLSGSGISYEQYF.